This T cell receptor beta chain is from a study of blood T cell repertoires in COVID-19 (dated by TCRdb to the early 2020s). A note on the overall study: Samples covering the acute and convalescent phases of COVID-19 were provided by collaborators in the United States, Italy and Spain. A freely available public database, intended as a resource for researchers studying the immune response to SARS-CoV-2, is where the repertoires were released. The prospective study material was composed of cDNA or gDNA derived from T cells, B-cell-depleted T cells, or PBMCs. Nearly every sample came with metadata listing a de-identified subject ID, COVID-19 status, age in years and sex. The samples were drawn from the first 160 participants of the ongoing ImmuneRACE study and from 950 to 1,500 subjects provided by 6 global collaborators. Where HLA class I and class II types were available, the types were taken from metadata supplied by the sample provider, not from assay-based typing. Deeply sampled blood TCRbeta repertoires from subjects exposed to, actively infected with, or recovered from COVID-19 were included in the dataset. Study-level results and caveats: How much clinical and demographic metadata was included differed by source and by participant, and the metadata was provided uncurated.

A word on this clone: The specificity of this receptor is unknown. Base qualities are not at hand, and no much larger clone is one base apart.

Collaborating institutions collected whole blood in K2EDTA tubes following their own protocols. For TCRbeta analysis, collaborators shipped samples as frozen whole blood, isolated PBMCs, or DNA extracted from either of those sample types. The junction carries 5 bases between V and J, which are trimmed by 0 bases and 5 bases respectively. According to the germline V gene (reference sequence), CDR1 reads SGHNT and CDR2 reads YYREEE. Its CDR3 holds 12 amino acids, cysteine through phenylalanine. Solely the CDR3 DNA is kept, with 36 bases framed from the first base. The immunoSEQ Assay, a bias-controlled multiplex PCR, was used to amplify TCRbeta CDR3 regions from genomic DNA. The study's own analysis went as follows. The number of nucleated cells in each sample was estimated by amplification of reference gene primers within the assay. Sequence reads were collapsed and filtered to measure the absolute abundance of every unique TCRbeta CDR3 rearrangement. For each sample, productive Simpson clonality was calculated as the square root of Simpson's diversity index over productive rearrangements. The table comes from immuneACCESS by way of TCRdb, which keeps in-frame sequences with V and J called. Part of the clones is missing from these tables; in studies checked, under half for an unresolved V gene and the rest for unknown reasons. The V and J calls and the clone size are those of that table, but D and trimming were determined from the DNA. The sample table contains 65,000 or so clones; only one count was recorded for about 80% of them. The ten largest clonotypes hold roughly 3.2% of the sample.

The chain was built from TRBV5-4 and TRBJ1-1; the best D guess is TRBD1, with 5 bases matching. This TCR derives from a man between 60 and 75 years old with acute or convalescent COVID-19. The sequencing input was peripheral blood. The CDR3 has the sequence CASSLDRTEAFF. The DNA sequence follows: TGTGCCAGCAGCTTGGACAGGACTGAAGCTTTCTTT.